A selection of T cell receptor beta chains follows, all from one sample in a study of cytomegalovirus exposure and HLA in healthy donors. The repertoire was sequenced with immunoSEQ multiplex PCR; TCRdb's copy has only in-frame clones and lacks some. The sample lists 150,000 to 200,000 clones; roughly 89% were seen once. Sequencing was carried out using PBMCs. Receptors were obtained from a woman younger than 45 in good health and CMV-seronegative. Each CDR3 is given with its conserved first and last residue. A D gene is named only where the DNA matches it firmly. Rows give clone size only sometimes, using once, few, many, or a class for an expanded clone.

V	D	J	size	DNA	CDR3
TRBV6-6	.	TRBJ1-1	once	TGTGCCAGTTCGGCGGACACTGAAGCTTTCTTT	CASSADTEAFF
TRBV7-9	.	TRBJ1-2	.	TGTGCCAGCAGCTTAGCCAGTAGCGCTTTCAAGACCTTC	CASSLASSAFKTF
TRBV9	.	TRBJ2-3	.	TGTGCCAGCAGCGCCCCGGGACAACCCACAGATACGCAGTATTTT	CASSAPGQPTDTQYF
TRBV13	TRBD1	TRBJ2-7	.	TGTGCCAGCAGCTTAGGGACAGGGGCCTACGAGCAGTACTTC	CASSLGTGAYEQYF
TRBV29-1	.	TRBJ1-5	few	TGCAGCGTTTCCACAGGGAATAGCAATCAGCCCCAGCATTTT	CSVSTGNSNQPQHF
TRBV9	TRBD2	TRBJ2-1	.	TGTGCCAGCAGCGTGGGACTAGCGGGGGCGGACAATGAGCAGTTCTTC	CASSVGLAGADNEQFF
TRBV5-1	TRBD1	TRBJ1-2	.	TGCGCCAGCAGCGACCAAGACAGGGGGCGAGCCTATGGCTACACCTTC	CASSDQDRGRAYGYTF
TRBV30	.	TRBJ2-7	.	TGTGCCTGGAGTGTATTCCGGGACACGTCCTACGAGCAGTACTTC	CAWSVFRDTSYEQYF
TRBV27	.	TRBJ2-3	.	TGTGCCAGCAGTTTTCAGGGGGCGGGGGGGACCGATACGCAGTATTTT	CASSFQGAGGTDTQYF
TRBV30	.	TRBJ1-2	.	TGTGCCTGGTCAACGGGTGGCGATGGCTACACCTTC	CAWSTGGDGYTF
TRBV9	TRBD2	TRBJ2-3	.	TGTGCCAGCAGCGTACAAGCGGGGGGGCCAGATACGCAGTATTTT	CASSVQAGGPDTQYF
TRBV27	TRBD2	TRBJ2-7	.	TGTGCCAGCAGTGCGGGACTAACCCTATACGAGCAGTACTTC	CASSAGLTLYEQYF
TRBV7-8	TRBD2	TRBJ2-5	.	TGTGCCAGCAGCTTAGGACTAGCTGGGGAGACCCAGTACTTC	CASSLGLAGETQYF
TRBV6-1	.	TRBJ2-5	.	TGTGCCAGCAGGGCGACGGACAGGAGGGTGGAGACCCAGTACTTC	CASRATDRRVETQYF
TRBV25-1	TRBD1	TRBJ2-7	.	TGTGCCAGCAGAAGGGGACAGCCAACCTACGAGCAGTACTTC	CASRRGQPTYEQYF
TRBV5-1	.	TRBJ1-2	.	TGCGCCAGCAGCCAGGACAGTCCTGGCTACACCTTC	CASSQDSPGYTF
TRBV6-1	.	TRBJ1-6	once	TGTGCCAGCGGGACCGGGACAAATTCACCCCTCCACTTT	CASGTGTNSPLHF
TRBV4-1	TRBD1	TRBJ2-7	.	TGCGCCAGCAGCCAAGCCCGGGACAGCTACGAGCAGTACTTC	CASSQARDSYEQYF
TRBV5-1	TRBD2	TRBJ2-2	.	TGCGCCAGCAGCACGGGACTAGCGGGGGCGAACACCGGGGAGCTGTTTTTT	CASSTGLAGANTGELFF
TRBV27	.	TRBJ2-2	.	TGTGCCAGCAGTTACTCAGGGTCGCCCACCGGGGAGCTGTTTTTT	CASSYSGSPTGELFF
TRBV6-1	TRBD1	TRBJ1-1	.	TGTGCCAGCAGTGAAGGGACAGGAGGTGATGAAGCTTTCTTT	CASSEGTGGDEAFF
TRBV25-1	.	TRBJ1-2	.	TGTGCCAGCAGTGAATGGGGAGAAGGGGGGGACTATGGCTACACCTTC	CASSEWGEGGDYGYTF
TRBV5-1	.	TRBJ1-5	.	TGCGCCAGCAGCCAGACCCCGGGGGGCGGTCAGCCCCAGCATTTT	CASSQTPGGGQPQHF
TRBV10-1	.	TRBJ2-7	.	TGCGCCAGCAGTCGGACCCGAGGGACCTACGAGCAGTACTTC	CASSRTRGTYEQYF
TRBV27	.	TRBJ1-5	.	TGTGCCAGCAGAGGACAGTTTAGCAATCAGCCCCAGCATTTT	CASRGQFSNQPQHF
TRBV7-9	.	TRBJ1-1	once	TGTGCCAGCAGCTCAGGGTTGACAGGGAACACTGAAGCTTTCTTT	CASSSGLTGNTEAFF
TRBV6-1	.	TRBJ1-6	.	TGTGCCAGCAGTGAAGCCGGGGGTTATTGGAATTCACCCCTCCACTTT	CASSEAGGYWNSPLHF
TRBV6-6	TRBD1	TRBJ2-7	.	TGTGCCAGCAGCCACGGGGCAGGGGGCTATGCCGAGCAGTACTTC	CASSHGAGGYAEQYF
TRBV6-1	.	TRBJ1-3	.	TGTGCCAGCAGTGAAGGGGCCCAAGTTTCTGGAAACACCATATATTTT	CASSEGAQVSGNTIYF
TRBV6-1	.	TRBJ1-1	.	TGTGCCATCGTAGCAGGGTTGGGGGCTTTCTTT	CAIVAGLGAFF
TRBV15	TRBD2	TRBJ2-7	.	TGTGCCACCAGCAGAGATCTGGAGCGGGGGGGCTCCGAGCAGTACTTC	CATSRDLERGGSEQYF
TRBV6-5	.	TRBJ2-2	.	TGTGCCAGCAGTTACTGGGCCCAGGCGACCGGGGAGCTGTTTTTT	CASSYWAQATGELFF
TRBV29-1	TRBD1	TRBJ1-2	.	TGCAGCGTGGAGGGGGCGATGAGGGGCTACACCTTC	CSVEGAMRGYTF
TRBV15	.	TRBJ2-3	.	TGTGCCACCAGCAGAGGGAGGACAGATACGCAGTATTTT	CATSRGRTDTQYF
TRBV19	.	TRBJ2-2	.	TGTGCCAGTAGCCAAAACATGGGTCAGGCCACCGGGGAGCTGTTTTTT	CASSQNMGQATGELFF
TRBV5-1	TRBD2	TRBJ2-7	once	TGCGCCAGCAGCCAGGGACTAGCGGTGGGGGAGCAGTACTTC	CASSQGLAVGEQYF
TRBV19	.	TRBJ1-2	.	TGTGCCAGTATTCACGGTCCCTATGGCTACACCTTC	CASIHGPYGYTF
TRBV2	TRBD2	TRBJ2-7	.	TGTGCCAGCAGTTTCAGCGGGGGGGGGTCCTACGAGCAGTACTTC	CASSFSGGGSYEQYF
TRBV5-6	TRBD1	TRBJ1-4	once	TGTGCCAGCAGCTTGACTGAACAGGGGACAACTAATGAAAAACTGTTTTTT	CASSLTEQGTTNEKLFF
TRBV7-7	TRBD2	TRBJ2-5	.	TGTGCCAGCAGCTTAGCCAGGGGACTAGGAGAGACCCAGTACTTC	CASSLARGLGETQYF
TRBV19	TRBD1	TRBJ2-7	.	TGTGCCAGTAGTGCACACGGGACAGGGATCTCCTACGAGCAGTACTTC	CASSAHGTGISYEQYF
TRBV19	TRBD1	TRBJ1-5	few	TGTGCCAGTAGTGGTTCCAGGGGGAGGCCCCAGCATTTT	CASSGSRGRPQHF
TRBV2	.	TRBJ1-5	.	TGTGCCAGCAGTGAGGGGGCCTCAAAGGGACATAGCAATCAGCCCCAGCATTTT	CASSEGASKGHSNQPQHF
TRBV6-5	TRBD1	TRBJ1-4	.	TGTGCCAGCAGAACCGGGACAGGGGCTGAAAAACTGTTTTTT	CASRTGTGAEKLFF
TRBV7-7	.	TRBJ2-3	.	TGTGCCAGCAGGACCGGGGTCGGACCAAGCTGTTTTTCCCTCTTTAGCACAGATACGCAGTATTTT	CASRTGVGPSCFSLFSTDTQYF
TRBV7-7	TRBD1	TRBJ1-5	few	TGTGCTAGCAGCTTGAAGGACAGGGATCAGCCCCAGCATTTT	CASSLKDRDQPQHF
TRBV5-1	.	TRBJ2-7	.	TGCGCCAGCAGCTTGGGGACAGCCTACTACGAGCAGTACTTC	CASSLGTAYYEQYF
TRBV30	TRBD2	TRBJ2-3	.	TGTGCCTGGAGTATTGGCGGGGGGGCAGATACGCAGTATTTT	CAWSIGGGADTQYF
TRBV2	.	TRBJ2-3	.	TGTGCCAGCAGCGAACTTACTTCCTCTAGCACAGATACGCAGTATTTT	CASSELTSSSTDTQYF
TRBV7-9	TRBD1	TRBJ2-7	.	TGTGCCAGCAGACCCGGGACAGGGCGCGAGCAGTACTTC	CASRPGTGREQYF
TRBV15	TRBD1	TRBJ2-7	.	TGTGCCACCAGCAGAGATTCTCGCAAATTTCCGGGACAGCAAGTCTACGAGCAGTACTTC	CATSRDSRKFPGQQVYEQYF
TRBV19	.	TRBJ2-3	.	TGTGCCAGTAGCCCCCGGGGCGGGGAACACACAGATACGCAGTATTTT	CASSPRGGEHTDTQYF
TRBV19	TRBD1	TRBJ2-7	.	TGTGCCAGTGGGGCAGGGGGCGCTTCCTACGAGCAGTACTTC	CASGAGGASYEQYF
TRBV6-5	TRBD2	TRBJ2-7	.	TGTGCCAGCAGTTACTCTTTCGGGGGGTACGAGCAGTACTTC	CASSYSFGGYEQYF
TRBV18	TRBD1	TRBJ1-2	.	TGTGCCAGCTCACTATCACAGGGGTTTAACTATGGCTACACCTTC	CASSLSQGFNYGYTF
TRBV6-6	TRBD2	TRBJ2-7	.	TGTGCCAGCAGTCCCCCACCGGACGGGGGGTTCAAGCAGTACTTC	CASSPPPDGGFKQYF
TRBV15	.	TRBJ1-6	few	TGTGCCACCAGCAGAGATCATTTGCAGAATTCACCCCTCCACTTT	CATSRDHLQNSPLHF
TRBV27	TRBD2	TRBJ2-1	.	TGTGCCAGCAGTTCCGCTTCTAGCGGTGAGCAGTTCTTC	CASSSASSGEQFF
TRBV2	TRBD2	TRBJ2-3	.	TGTGCCAGCAGTCCAACTAGCGGGGGGTTAGATACGCAGTATTTT	CASSPTSGGLDTQYF
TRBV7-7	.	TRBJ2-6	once	TGTGCCAGCAGCGCCGGGACTCCTGGTCCTGGGGCCAACGTCCTGACTTTC	CASSAGTPGPGANVLTF